A single sample is the source of the 5 T cell receptor beta chains below, sequenced in a study of blood T cell repertoires in COVID-19. The repertoire was sequenced with immunoSEQ multiplex PCR; TCRdb's copy has only in-frame clones and lacks some. The sample contains approximately 170,000 clones, approximately 80% of which appear only once. Material: peripheral blood. Every receptor here comes from a human donor in a cohort sampled during active COVID-19.

The V call is TRBV19, the J call TRBJ2-2, with 8 bases that match TRBD2. This CDR3 contains 15 residues. V shed 5 bases, J shed 4 bases, and the junction held 6 bases outside the gene matches. Germline-derived CDR1 and CDR2 are LNHDA and SQIVND (reference sequence). The CDR3: CASSGVAGTTGELFF. The CDR3 region has the DNA TGTGCCAGTAGTGGAGTAGCGGGAACCACCGGGGAGCTGTTTTTT.

The rearrangement joins TRBV6-6 to TRBJ2-7, with 9 nucleotides matching TRBD2. Germline CDR1 MNHNY, CDR2 SVGAGI (reference sequence). With V trimmed by 6 bases and J by 5 bases, 23 bases remained unmatched. The CDR3 sequence is 19 residues long. This chain's CDR3 is CASSRLLPAISGSFNEQYF. Here the CDR3 DNA reads TGTGCCAGCAGCCGATTACTCCCAGCAATTAGCGGGAGTTTCAACGAGCAGTACTTC.

The chain recombines TRBV5-1 with TRBJ1-1; D is possibly TRBD1 (5 bases). Between the trimmed V and J ends, which lost 4 bases and 4 bases, there was a span of 14 bases. This CDR3 has 14 residues. Germline values: CDR1 SGHRS, CDR2 YFSETQ. The CDR3 DNA is TGCGCCAGCAGCCCGGGAATCGGGGGCACTGAAGCTTTCTTT. This sequence encodes CASSPGIGGTEAFF.

The chain joins TRBV19 to TRBJ1-4; D call uncertain. The V gene lost 5 bases and the J gene lost 4 bases, with 11 bases spanning the gap. CDR3 length equals 14 residues. Per germline, CDR1 LNHDA and CDR2 SQIVND (reference sequence). The CDR3 protein is CASSREEINEKLFF. The CDR3 region has the DNA TGTGCCAGTAGTCGGGAGGAGATTAATGAAAAACTGTTTTTT.

The V call is TRBV11-2, the J call TRBJ2-2, with D tentatively TRBD1 (5 bases). The CDR3 has 16 residues. The germline V gene encodes CDR1 SGHAT and CDR2 FQNNGV. Trimming left V 2 bases short and J 0 bases short, with 10 bases between. In DNA, the CDR3 is TGTGCCAGCAGCTTAAGCCCGACAGCGAACACCGGGGAGCTGTTTTTT. This encodes CASSLSPTANTGELFF.